The next 18 T cell receptor beta chains were all read from a single sample in a study of response to subunit inactivated influenza vaccine. TCRdb analysed the RT-PCR reads with MiXCR anew, one entry per CDR3 protein. The sample has fewer than 650,000 distinct CDR3 sequences, roughly 13% seen once. The sequenced sample was PBMCs from blood, obtained around seven weeks after vaccination. The receptors were sampled from a man in his fifties or sixties who received an inactivated influenza vaccine.

This chain connects TRBV12-3 or TRBV12-4 to TRBJ2-7; maybe TRBD2 (6 bases). Trimming stripped 5 bases from V and 4 bases from J, with 24 bases between. This CDR3 is built from 17 residues. This CDR3 is CASSAQPLGGIKYEQYF. CDR3 bases: TGTGCCAGCAGTGCCCAACCATTGGGGGGAATTAAATACGAGCAGTACTTC.

The CDR3 DNA reads TGTGCCAGCAGTTACTCGAGGGTAGGGGGGCCCTACACCGGGGAGCTGTTTTTT. Amino acid sequence: CASSYSRVGGPYTGELFF. The chain employs TRBV6-2 or TRBV6-3 and TRBJ2-2; either TRBD1 or TRBD2 may supply D (6 bases each). This CDR3 is built from 18 residues. The germline gives CDR1 MNHEY, CDR2 SVGEGT. V was trimmed by 0 bases and J by 3 bases, leaving 17 bases between them.

Only a few counts were recorded for this clonotype. The rearrangement links TRBV5-5 to TRBJ2-2, with 9 nucleotides matching TRBD1. V gave up 3 bases and J gave up 6 bases; unmatched junction bases: 9. The CDR3 is 16 amino acids. From germline, CDR1 is SGHKS and CDR2 YYEKEE (reference sequence). The CDR3 sequence is CASSSAGTGIAGELFF. In nucleotides, the CDR3 is TGTGCCAGCAGCTCAGCCGGGACAGGGATAGCCGGGGAGCTGTTTTTT.

This clonotype was detected ten times or more. CDR3 residues: CASSWPIAEQFF. In DNA, the CDR3 is TGTGCCAGCAGCTGGCCCATCGCTGAGCAGTTCTTC. The rearrangement joins TRBV5-5 to TRBJ2-1; D unclear. The CDR3 totals 12 residues. Trimming removed 3 bases from V and 9 bases from J, with 10 bases in between. Germline V gene data show CDR1 as SGHKS and CDR2 as YYEKEE (reference sequence). The full variable domain, completed using reference TRBV5-5 and TRBJ2-1, is DAGVTQSPTHLIKTRGQQVTLRCSPISGHKSVSWYQQVLGQGPQFIFQYYEKEERGRGNFPDRFSARQFPNYSSELNVNALLLGDSALYLCASSWPIAEQFFGPGTRLTVL.

The chain uses TRBV7-3 and TRBJ2-2; no firm D call. The CDR3 has 16 amino acids. Between the trimmed V and J ends, which lost 1 base and 3 bases, there was a span of 12 bases. CDR1 and CDR2 (germline): SGHTA, FQGTGA. CDR3: CASSLKPAPDTGELFF. CDR3 bases: TGTGCCAGCAGCTTAAAGCCAGCCCCTGACACCGGGGAGCTGTTTTTT.

The chain employs TRBV20-1 and TRBJ2-2; 7 bases align to TRBD2. Trimming at V came to 3 bases and at J to 7 bases, leaving 8 bases not matched to a gene. From germline, CDR1 is DFQATT and CDR2 SNEGSKA (reference sequence). CDR3 length: 14 residues. CDR3 DNA sequence: TGCAGTGCTAGCGGGAGGAGTTATGGCGGGGAGCTGTTTTTT. Its protein product is CSASGRSYGGELFF.

The sample holds many counts of this clonotype. The chain links TRBV20-1 to TRBJ2-5; 11 bases fit TRBD1. Germline V gene lookup returns CDR1 DFQATT and CDR2 SNEGSKA (reference sequence). The CDR3 contains 13 residues. The V and J ends lost 6 bases and 4 bases, in that order; junction bases with no gene match: 4. CDR3 amino acids: CSAPGQGVETQYF. In DNA, the CDR3 is TGCAGTGCCCCGGGACAGGGGGTAGAGACCCAGTACTTC.

This sequence joins TRBV10-1 and TRBJ1-1; D unresolved. V lost 8 bases, J lost 8 bases, and 18 bases lay in between. Germline V lookup: CDR1 WNHNN, CDR2 SYGVQD (reference sequence). The CDR3 loop spans 13 amino acids. This CDR3 reads CASAGRAPSEAFF. The DNA for the CDR3 is TGCGCCAGCGCCGGACGGGCCCCCTCCGAAGCTTTCTTT.

This clonotype occurred a few times. This chain connects TRBV7-2 to TRBJ2-7; 9 nucleotides line up with TRBD1. Germline CDR1 reads SGHTA; CDR2 reads FQGNSA. V trimming: 5 bases; J trimming: 3 bases; junction bases outside the gene matches: 8. The CDR3 loop spans 15 amino acids. Written as DNA, the CDR3 is TGTGCCAGCAGCCCGATAGGGACAGGGTACTACGAGCAGTACTTC. Protein product: CASSPIGTGYYEQYF.

The V call is TRBV27, the J call TRBJ2-2, with 8 bases identical to TRBD2. Germline V gene sequence: CDR1 MNHEY, CDR2 SMNVEV (reference sequence). The CDR3 runs to 17 residues. The V gene end was trimmed by 2 bases and the J gene end by 1 base; junction bases not matched to a gene: 6. The CDR3, as DNA: TGTGCCAGCAGTTTAGCCCGGGGGGGTCGGAACACCGGGGAGCTGTTTTTT. This translates into CASSLARGGRNTGELFF.

This clonotype turned up a few times. V usage is TRBV10-3 and J usage is TRBJ1-5; D may be TRBD1 (6 bases). The CDR3 is made up of 13 amino acids. Trimming removed 2 bases from V and 7 bases from J, with 9 bases in between. Germline CDR1 and CDR2: ENHRY and SYGVKD. The CDR3 spells CAISERGMQPQHF. CDR3 sequence (DNA): TGTGCCATCAGTGAGAGGGGGATGCAGCCCCAGCATTTT.

This rearrangement joins TRBV10-3 to TRBJ2-3; 9 bases align to TRBD2. Trimming removed 3 bases from V and 5 bases from J; junction bases left unmatched: 12. Germline CDR1 is ENHRY and CDR2 is SYGVKD. This CDR3 contains 17 residues. The CDR3 DNA reads as TGTGCCATCAGTGATAGCGTACCGGGACTAGCAGGAGATACGCAGTATTTT. Translation gives CAISDSVPGLAGDTQYF.

This chain connects TRBV7-9 to TRBJ2-7, with 11 nucleotides matching TRBD2. Germline CDR1 SEHNR, CDR2 FQNEAQ (reference sequence). The V gene end was trimmed by 2 bases and the J gene end by 5 bases; junction bases not matched to a gene: 8. This CDR3 contains 16 residues. CDR3 bases: TGTGCCAGCAGCTTACTCGGACTAGCGGGTCTTGACGAGCAGTACTTC. As protein: CASSLLGLAGLDEQYF.

The chain uses TRBV11-2 and TRBJ2-1; D is possibly TRBD2 (6 bases). In germline, CDR1 is SGHAT, CDR2 FQNNGV. V lost 2 bases, J lost 6 bases, and 20 bases lay in between. The CDR3 extends over 17 amino acids. CDR3 region: CASSLTRNHGRFNEQFF. In nucleotides, the CDR3 is TGTGCCAGCAGCTTAACCCGGAACCACGGGAGATTCAATGAGCAGTTCTTC.

CDR3 protein: CSARLARTDTQYF. CDR3 in DNA: TGCAGTGCTAGACTAGCGAGGACAGATACGCAGTATTTT. The rearrangement uses TRBV20-1 and TRBJ2-3; D is possibly TRBD2 (6 bases). Trimming stripped 2 bases from V and 3 bases from J, with 9 bases between. This CDR3 contains 13 residues. Germline V gives CDR1 DFQATT, CDR2 SNEGSKA (reference sequence).

The chain links TRBV20-1 to TRBJ2-7; 9 bases map to TRBD2. CDR3 length: 16 amino acids. Germline V CDR1 and CDR2: DFQATT, SNEGSKA (reference sequence). Trimming took 1 base from V and 3 from J; bases not matched to a gene: 10. The CDR3 bases are TGCAGTGCTAGAGGCAGCGGACTAGCGCATTACTACGAGCAGTACTTC. Translating gives CSARGSGLAHYYEQYF.

The V gene is TRBV7-3, the J gene TRBJ2-1, with TRBD1 identical over 8 bases. Germline V CDR1 and CDR2: SGHTA, FQGTGA. CDR3 length: 14 amino acids. Unmatched junction bases numbered 9, after V lost 5 bases and J lost 9 bases. CDR3 sequence: CASSPDRVRGEQFF. The CDR3, as DNA: TGTGCCAGCAGCCCGGACAGGGTGAGGGGTGAGCAGTTCTTC.

This clonotype was counted only a few times. The rearrangement joins TRBV6-5 to TRBJ2-7; D might be TRBD1 (5 bases). This CDR3 comprises 13 residues. Trimming took 0 bases from V and 7 from J, leaving 10 bases between them. Germline CDR1 reads MNHEY; CDR2 reads SVGAGI. Here the CDR3 DNA reads TGTGCCAGCAGTTACTCCAGGGTCGAGGAGCAGTACTTC. Its translation is CASSYSRVEEQYF.